A selection of T cell receptor beta chains follows, all from one sample in a study of cytomegalovirus exposure and HLA in healthy donors. TCRdb keeps only in-frame clones here, not all; method: immunoSEQ multiplex PCR. The sample has 150,000 to 200,000 clones, under 85% seen once. The sample comprised PBMCs. The source is a human donor in good health. Both conserved end residues are part of each CDR3. The order of the fields is D gene, clone size, V gene, J gene, CDR3 DNA, CDR3 protein. A D gene is named only where the DNA matches it firmly. Size values are once, few and many counts, or a class for expanded clones, and some rows have none.

d_gene: TRBD1; abundance: few; v_gene: TRBV4-1; j_gene: TRBJ1-5; CDR3nt: TGCGCCAGCAGCCAGGTTACAGGGGGCTTACAGCCCCAGCATTTT; CDR3aa: CASSQVTGGLQPQHF
d_gene: .; abundance: few; v_gene: TRBV2; j_gene: TRBJ2-7; CDR3nt: TGTGCCAGCAGTGTCCTAGCAGGGGACTACGAGCAGTACTTC; CDR3aa: CASSVLAGDYEQYF
d_gene: TRBD1; abundance: .; v_gene: TRBV6-5; j_gene: TRBJ2-7; CDR3nt: TGTGCCAGCAGCAAGCCGGACAGGGGAGGGTACGAGCAGTACTTC; CDR3aa: CASSKPDRGGYEQYF
d_gene: TRBD1; abundance: .; v_gene: TRBV5-4; j_gene: TRBJ1-6; CDR3nt: TGTGCCAGCAGCAAGTCCGGGACAGGAGATTCACCCCTCCACTTT; CDR3aa: CASSKSGTGDSPLHF
d_gene: TRBD1; abundance: once; v_gene: TRBV5-6; j_gene: TRBJ1-6; CDR3nt: TGTGCCAGCAGCTTGGGGGCAGACAGGGCCCTCCACTTT; CDR3aa: CASSLGADRALHF
d_gene: .; abundance: once; v_gene: TRBV5-8; j_gene: TRBJ1-2; CDR3nt: TGTGCCAGCAGCTTGAGGGGCGACTATGGCTACACCTTC; CDR3aa: CASSLRGDYGYTF
d_gene: TRBD1; abundance: .; v_gene: TRBV29-1; j_gene: TRBJ2-7; CDR3nt: TGCAGCGTTGCCCGGGACAGGGGCGACGAGCAGTACTTC; CDR3aa: CSVARDRGDEQYF
d_gene: TRBD2; abundance: .; v_gene: TRBV9; j_gene: TRBJ2-1; CDR3nt: TGTGCCAGCAGCTTTTCTCCCGTGGAGCGGGGGATGGATGAGCAGTTCTTC; CDR3aa: CASSFSPVERGMDEQFF
d_gene: .; abundance: .; v_gene: TRBV19; j_gene: TRBJ2-4; CDR3nt: TGTGCCAGTAGTATAACGGCAGGGTTAGCCAAAAACATTCAGTACTTC; CDR3aa: CASSITAGLAKNIQYF
d_gene: .; abundance: .; v_gene: TRBV6-1; j_gene: TRBJ1-2; CDR3nt: TGTGCCAGCAGTGAAGCGCACGGGGGGGCCCATGGCTACACCTTC; CDR3aa: CASSEAHGGAHGYTF
d_gene: TRBD1; abundance: .; v_gene: TRBV11-1; j_gene: TRBJ1-1; CDR3nt: TGTGGAAGTAGTAGACAGGGGGACACTGAAGCTTTCTTT; CDR3aa: CGSSRQGDTEAFF
d_gene: TRBD1; abundance: few; v_gene: TRBV7-2; j_gene: TRBJ2-3; CDR3nt: TGTGCCAGCAGCTTAGACAGGGGTACAGATACGCAGTATTTT; CDR3aa: CASSLDRGTDTQYF
d_gene: TRBD2; abundance: .; v_gene: TRBV4-3; j_gene: TRBJ2-1; CDR3nt: TGCGCCAGCAGCCAAGTAGCGGGGGGGCCCGATAATGAGCAGTTCTTC; CDR3aa: CASSQVAGGPDNEQFF
d_gene: .; abundance: .; v_gene: TRBV29-1; j_gene: TRBJ1-2; CDR3nt: TGCAGCGTTTACAGGGTTAACTATGGCTACACCTTC; CDR3aa: CSVYRVNYGYTF
d_gene: .; abundance: .; v_gene: TRBV15; j_gene: TRBJ2-7; CDR3nt: TGTGCCACCAGCAGAGATCCAGCGGTGGCCTACGAGCAGTACTTC; CDR3aa: CATSRDPAVAYEQYF
d_gene: .; abundance: .; v_gene: TRBV5-1; j_gene: TRBJ2-5; CDR3nt: TGCGCCAGCAGCACGGACTCCCCAAGTAGAGAGACCCAGTACTTC; CDR3aa: CASSTDSPSRETQYF
d_gene: .; abundance: .; v_gene: TRBV7-3; j_gene: TRBJ1-2; CDR3nt: TGTGCCAGCAGCCCCCGGGGTGGGGATTTCGATGGCTACACCTTC; CDR3aa: CASSPRGGDFDGYTF
d_gene: TRBD2; abundance: .; v_gene: TRBV7-9; j_gene: TRBJ2-5; CDR3nt: TGTGCCAGCAGCTTAGGAAGCGGGGGGGCAGGAGAGACCCAGTACTTC; CDR3aa: CASSLGSGGAGETQYF
d_gene: .; abundance: .; v_gene: TRBV11-2; j_gene: TRBJ2-2; CDR3nt: TGTGCCAGCAGCCTGAGCCGGGACTTAGCGAACACCGGGGAGCTGTTTTTT; CDR3aa: CASSLSRDLANTGELFF
d_gene: .; abundance: .; v_gene: TRBV30; j_gene: TRBJ1-3; CDR3nt: TGTGCCTGGAGCCCCCCGAGGGCTAACTCTGGAAACACCATATATTTT; CDR3aa: CAWSPPRANSGNTIYF
d_gene: .; abundance: .; v_gene: TRBV7-9; j_gene: TRBJ1-5; CDR3nt: TGTGCCAGCAGCATATCTAGAGGGAATCAGCCCCAGCATTTT; CDR3aa: CASSISRGNQPQHF
d_gene: TRBD1; abundance: .; v_gene: TRBV25-1; j_gene: TRBJ1-1; CDR3nt: TGTGCCAGCAGTTCAGGGGGTCAAGGGGACACTGAAGCTTTCTTT; CDR3aa: CASSSGGQGDTEAFF
d_gene: TRBD1; abundance: .; v_gene: TRBV7-2; j_gene: TRBJ2-4; CDR3nt: TGTGCCAGCAGCCTATCTCCCCCAGGGGGCTCAAACATTCAGTACTTC; CDR3aa: CASSLSPPGGSNIQYF
d_gene: TRBD1; abundance: .; v_gene: TRBV25-1; j_gene: TRBJ1-2; CDR3nt: TGTGCCAGCAGGAGAGGGGACAGCCTCTTTGGCTACACCTTC; CDR3aa: CASRRGDSLFGYTF
d_gene: .; abundance: .; v_gene: TRBV2; j_gene: TRBJ1-6; CDR3nt: TGTGCCAGCAGGGACACTACCTATAATTCACCCCTCCACTTT; CDR3aa: CASRDTTYNSPLHF
d_gene: .; abundance: .; v_gene: TRBV18; j_gene: TRBJ1-4; CDR3nt: TGTGCCAGCTCACCATGGGGAGGTAATGAAAAACTGTTTTTT; CDR3aa: CASSPWGGNEKLFF
d_gene: .; abundance: once; v_gene: TRBV19; j_gene: TRBJ2-5; CDR3nt: TGTGCCAGTAGTATTCCTTTTCTAGAAGAGACCCAGTACTTC; CDR3aa: CASSIPFLEETQYF
d_gene: .; abundance: .; v_gene: TRBV7-2; j_gene: TRBJ2-2; CDR3nt: TGTGCCAGCAGCTTGGGGCTTAGCGGGGAGCTGTTTTTT; CDR3aa: CASSLGLSGELFF
d_gene: TRBD2; abundance: .; v_gene: TRBV6-5; j_gene: TRBJ2-5; CDR3nt: TGTGCCAGCAGCTTGACTAGCGGGGGGGCCAGGGAGCAGTACTTC; CDR3aa: CASSLTSGGAREQYF
d_gene: .; abundance: .; v_gene: TRBV7-2; j_gene: TRBJ1-5; CDR3nt: TGTGCCAGCAGCTTAGCGGGGGCCGGGAATCAGCCCCAGCATTTT; CDR3aa: CASSLAGAGNQPQHF
d_gene: .; abundance: few; v_gene: TRBV11-2; j_gene: TRBJ2-1; CDR3nt: TGTGCCAGCAGCATGGGAGACGGAACCTACAATGAGCAGTTCTTC; CDR3aa: CASSMGDGTYNEQFF
d_gene: .; abundance: .; v_gene: TRBV5-1; j_gene: TRBJ1-1; CDR3nt: TGCGCCAGCAGCCCGCCGGGCGGGTTGGGAACTGAAGCTTTCTTT; CDR3aa: CASSPPGGLGTEAFF
d_gene: .; abundance: few; v_gene: TRBV2; j_gene: TRBJ1-2; CDR3nt: TGTGCCAGCAGTGAAGGGGAGGGCAGAAACTATGGCTACACCTTC; CDR3aa: CASSEGEGRNYGYTF
d_gene: .; abundance: .; v_gene: TRBV20-1; j_gene: TRBJ1-5; CDR3nt: TGCAGTGCTACCAGGGATAAGCCCCAGCATTTT; CDR3aa: CSATRDKPQHF
d_gene: TRBD1; abundance: .; v_gene: TRBV18; j_gene: TRBJ1-2; CDR3nt: TGTGCCAGCTCACCCATGACAGGGGATGGCTACACCTTC; CDR3aa: CASSPMTGDGYTF
d_gene: .; abundance: .; v_gene: TRBV29-1; j_gene: TRBJ1-1; CDR3nt: TGCAGCGTTGCAGGAGGGACGATAGCTTTCTTT; CDR3aa: CSVAGGTIAFF
d_gene: .; abundance: .; v_gene: TRBV6-5; j_gene: TRBJ1-1; CDR3nt: TGTGCCAGCAGTTCGCGGGGGGGAGACACTGAAGCTTTCTTT; CDR3aa: CASSSRGGDTEAFF
d_gene: .; abundance: .; v_gene: TRBV27; j_gene: TRBJ1-1; CDR3nt: TGTGCCAGCAGTCCCCGGAGCGTGGTGGGCACTGAAGCTTTCTTT; CDR3aa: CASSPRSVVGTEAFF
d_gene: TRBD1; abundance: .; v_gene: TRBV7-8; j_gene: TRBJ2-5; CDR3nt: TGTGCCAGCAGCTTACTTATAAACAGGGGGCAAGAGACCCAGTACTTC; CDR3aa: CASSLLINRGQETQYF
d_gene: .; abundance: .; v_gene: TRBV19; j_gene: TRBJ1-1; CDR3nt: TGTGCCAGTAGTATGGGGGGAAACACTGAAGCTTTCTTT; CDR3aa: CASSMGGNTEAFF
d_gene: TRBD2; abundance: once; v_gene: TRBV10-1; j_gene: TRBJ2-1; CDR3nt: TGCGCCAGCAGTGCCCTACTAGCGGGGGGCAGAAATGAGCAGTTCTTC; CDR3aa: CASSALLAGGRNEQFF
d_gene: TRBD1; abundance: .; v_gene: TRBV29-1; j_gene: TRBJ1-2; CDR3nt: TGCAGCGTTGAAGGACAGGGGGCCAACTATGGCTACACCTTC; CDR3aa: CSVEGQGANYGYTF
d_gene: .; abundance: few; v_gene: TRBV2; j_gene: TRBJ2-3; CDR3nt: TGTGCCAGCACCCTACCCACCGCGGGGGCCCAGGACACAGATACGCAGTATTTT; CDR3aa: CASTLPTAGAQDTDTQYF
d_gene: .; abundance: once; v_gene: TRBV4-1; j_gene: TRBJ2-2; CDR3nt: TGCGCCAGCAGCTACTTAAGGGGGGGGGAGAACACCGGGGAGCTGTTTTTT; CDR3aa: CASSYLRGGENTGELFF
d_gene: TRBD1; abundance: once; v_gene: TRBV18; j_gene: TRBJ2-7; CDR3nt: TGTGCCAGCTCACGACAGGGGGGCGAGCAGTACTTC; CDR3aa: CASSRQGGEQYF
d_gene: TRBD2; abundance: .; v_gene: TRBV7-2; j_gene: TRBJ2-1; CDR3nt: TGTGCCAGCAGCACCCTTCTAGCGGCCCTTTACAATGAGCAGTTCTTC; CDR3aa: CASSTLLAALYNEQFF
d_gene: .; abundance: .; v_gene: TRBV19; j_gene: TRBJ2-1; CDR3nt: TGTGCCAGTAGTACCGCCCGGGATCGCCATATGAACAATGAGCAGTTCTTC; CDR3aa: CASSTARDRHMNNEQFF
d_gene: TRBD2; abundance: .; v_gene: TRBV7-8; j_gene: TRBJ2-1; CDR3nt: TGTGCCGCCCACGATCGGGGGGTAGACAACGAGCAGTTCTTC; CDR3aa: CAAHDRGVDNEQFF
d_gene: .; abundance: .; v_gene: TRBV19; j_gene: TRBJ2-7; CDR3nt: TGTGCCAGTAGTACAGGGCGCGAGCAGTACTTC; CDR3aa: CASSTGREQYF